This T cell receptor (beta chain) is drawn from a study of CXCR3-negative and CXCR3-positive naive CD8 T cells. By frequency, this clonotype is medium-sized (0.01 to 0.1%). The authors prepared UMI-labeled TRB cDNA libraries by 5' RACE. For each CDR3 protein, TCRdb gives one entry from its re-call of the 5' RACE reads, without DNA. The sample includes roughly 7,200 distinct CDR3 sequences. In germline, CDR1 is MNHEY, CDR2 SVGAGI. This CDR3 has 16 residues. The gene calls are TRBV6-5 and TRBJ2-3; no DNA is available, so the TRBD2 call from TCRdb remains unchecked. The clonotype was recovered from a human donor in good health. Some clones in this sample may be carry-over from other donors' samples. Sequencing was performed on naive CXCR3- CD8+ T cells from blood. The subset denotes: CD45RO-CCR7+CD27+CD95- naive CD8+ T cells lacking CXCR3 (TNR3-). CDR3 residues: CASRFTTSGGGDTQYF.